These T cell receptor beta chains were read from a single sample in a study of blood T cell repertoires in COVID-19. Method: immunoSEQ multiplex PCR; TCRdb's copy keeps in-frame clones and lacks some. This table holds a few hundred thousand clones, almost 90% found once. The sequencing sample was made of peripheral blood. The origin of the receptors is a woman aged 60-75 years with COVID-19, enrolled during active disease. Both conserved end residues are trimmed from each CDR3. Fields, in order: V gene, CDR3 length, D gene, J gene, CDR3 protein. The D gene is left open where the match is weak.

V gene: TRBV28; CDR3 length: 14; D gene: -; J gene: TRBJ1-3; CDR3 protein: ASSLSQASSGNTIY
V gene: TRBV2; CDR3 length: 13; D gene: -; J gene: TRBJ1-6; CDR3 protein: ASRDDRFSNSPLH
V gene: TRBV27; CDR3 length: 11; D gene: -; J gene: TRBJ1-3; CDR3 protein: ASSTDRRNTIY
V gene: TRBV10-3; CDR3 length: 12; D gene: TRBD1; J gene: TRBJ1-4; CDR3 protein: AIGGGQGNEKLF
V gene: TRBV9; CDR3 length: 18; D gene: -; J gene: TRBJ1-3; CDR3 protein: ASSVTPLVGPLYSGNTIY
V gene: TRBV25-1; CDR3 length: 12; D gene: -; J gene: TRBJ1-2; CDR3 protein: ASSGPQGLSGYT
V gene: TRBV3-1/TRBV3-2; CDR3 length: 11; D gene: -; J gene: TRBJ1-2; CDR3 protein: ASSQVRGYGYT
V gene: TRBV27; CDR3 length: 13; D gene: TRBD1; J gene: TRBJ1-6; CDR3 protein: ASSSSRGLGSPLH
V gene: TRBV5-4; CDR3 length: 11; D gene: TRBD1; J gene: TRBJ2-7; CDR3 protein: ASSFLTGDEQY
V gene: TRBV7-9; CDR3 length: 12; D gene: TRBD1; J gene: TRBJ1-4; CDR3 protein: ASSWDRGNEKLF
V gene: TRBV30; CDR3 length: 12; D gene: -; J gene: TRBJ2-7; CDR3 protein: AWNREGSYARQY
V gene: TRBV7-6; CDR3 length: 13; D gene: TRBD1; J gene: TRBJ1-1; CDR3 protein: ASSLWTGMNTEAF
V gene: TRBV9; CDR3 length: 13; D gene: TRBD1; J gene: TRBJ1-2; CDR3 protein: ASSLRDRGNHGYT
V gene: TRBV5-5; CDR3 length: 10; D gene: -; J gene: TRBJ1-1; CDR3 protein: ASSYGLPEAF
V gene: TRBV3-1/TRBV3-2; CDR3 length: 15; D gene: TRBD1; J gene: TRBJ1-1; CDR3 protein: ASSQGLNRGPGTEAF
V gene: TRBV19; CDR3 length: 10; D gene: -; J gene: TRBJ1-2; CDR3 protein: ASSDSRYGYT
V gene: TRBV11-1; CDR3 length: 14; D gene: -; J gene: TRBJ2-1; CDR3 protein: ASSLALYGGANEQF
V gene: TRBV5-4; CDR3 length: 12; D gene: -; J gene: TRBJ1-2; CDR3 protein: ASSFRAGNYGYT
V gene: TRBV10-2; CDR3 length: 12; D gene: TRBD1; J gene: TRBJ1-5; CDR3 protein: ASKQGAGNQPQH
V gene: TRBV15; CDR3 length: 13; D gene: -; J gene: TRBJ1-2; CDR3 protein: ATSRGDSNTYGYT
V gene: TRBV5-1; CDR3 length: 13; D gene: TRBD1; J gene: TRBJ1-2; CDR3 protein: ASSLTGEANYGYT
V gene: TRBV7-8; CDR3 length: 11; D gene: TRBD1; J gene: TRBJ1-2; CDR3 protein: ASSQGAGRGYT
V gene: TRBV4-3; CDR3 length: 14; D gene: -; J gene: TRBJ2-7; CDR3 protein: ASSQDPQGSSYEQY
V gene: TRBV9; CDR3 length: 15; D gene: -; J gene: TRBJ2-2; CDR3 protein: ASSVNLGAPDTGELF
V gene: TRBV4-3; CDR3 length: 13; D gene: TRBD1; J gene: TRBJ1-6; CDR3 protein: ASSYRQGENSPLH
V gene: TRBV7-9; CDR3 length: 12; D gene: -; J gene: TRBJ1-2; CDR3 protein: ASSLIPGDYGYT